Listed below are T cell receptor beta chains from one sample, sequenced in a study of blood T cells in healthy people across ages. TCRdb processed the 5' RACE reads anew with MiXCR; each CDR3 protein has one entry. The table records 910,000 or so distinct CDR3 sequences, 51% of them present only once. The sample comprised blood. The receptors come from an older woman in good health. CDR3s include the opening cysteine and the closing phenylalanine or tryptophan. A D gene is named only where the DNA matches it firmly. Clone size, where shown, is once, few, many, or a class for clones that have expanded.

length,size,V,D,J,CDR3,DNA
14,-,TRBV28,-,TRBJ2-7,CASPPTVSYNEQYF,TGTGCCAGTCCACCGACAGTCTCCTACAATGAGCAGTACTTC
15,-,TRBV9,-,TRBJ2-5,CASSVEWDGVREQYF,TGTGCCAGCAGCGTAGAGTGGGATGGGGTGAGGGAGCAGTACTTC
11,-,TRBV12-3/TRBV12-4,-,TRBJ2-5,CARSLQETQYF,TGTGCCCGCAGCCTCCAAGAGACCCAGTACTTC
16,-,TRBV2,TRBD1,TRBJ2-3,CASSEGQGAPTDTQYF,TGTGCCAGCAGTGAAGGGCAGGGGGCTCCAACAGATACGCAGTATTTT
15,-,TRBV20-1,TRBD2,TRBJ2-3,CSATETSGITDTQYF,TGCAGTGCTACTGAGACTAGCGGGATCACAGATACGCAGTATTTT
17,-,TRBV18,TRBD2,TRBJ2-3,CASSPPVAGGPTDTQYF,TGTGCCAGCTCACCACCGGTAGCGGGAGGGCCCACAGATACGCAGTATTTT
12,-,TRBV20-1,-,TRBJ1-1,CSARVGGTEAFF,TGCAGTGCTAGAGTAGGAGGAACTGAAGCTTTCTTT
13,few,TRBV12-3/TRBV12-4,-,TRBJ2-3,CASARAVTDTQYF,TGTGCCAGTGCCCGGGCAGTGACAGATACGCAGTATTTT
15,-,TRBV29-1,TRBD2,TRBJ2-7,CSVTLLAVRSYEQYF,TGCAGCGTAACACTTCTAGCGGTACGCAGCTACGAGCAGTACTTC
15,-,TRBV25-1,-,TRBJ2-7,CASSLHGTSSYEQYF,TGTGCCAGCAGTCTGCATGGGACGAGCTCCTACGAGCAGTACTTC